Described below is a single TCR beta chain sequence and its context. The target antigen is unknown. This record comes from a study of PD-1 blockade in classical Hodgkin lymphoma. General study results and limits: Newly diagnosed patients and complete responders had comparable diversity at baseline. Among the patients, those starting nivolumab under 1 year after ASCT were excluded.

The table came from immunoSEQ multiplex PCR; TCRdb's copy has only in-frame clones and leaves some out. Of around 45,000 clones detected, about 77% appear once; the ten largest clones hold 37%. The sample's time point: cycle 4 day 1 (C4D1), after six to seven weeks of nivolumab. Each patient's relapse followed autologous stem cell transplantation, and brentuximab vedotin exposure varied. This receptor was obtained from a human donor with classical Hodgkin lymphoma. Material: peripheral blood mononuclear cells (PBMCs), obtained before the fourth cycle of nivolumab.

The CDR3 bases are TGCGCCAGCAGCCACCTCTCCGGACAGGGGGCTGGAGAGACCCAGTACTTC. Its translation: CASSHLSGQGAGETQYF. J is TRBJ2-5 and V is TRBV5-1; 11 bases are a match to TRBD1. After removal of 4 bases from V and 4 bases from J, the junction contained 12 bases not matched to a gene. The germline V gene encodes CDR1 SGHRS and CDR2 YFSETQ. This CDR3 spans 17 amino acids.